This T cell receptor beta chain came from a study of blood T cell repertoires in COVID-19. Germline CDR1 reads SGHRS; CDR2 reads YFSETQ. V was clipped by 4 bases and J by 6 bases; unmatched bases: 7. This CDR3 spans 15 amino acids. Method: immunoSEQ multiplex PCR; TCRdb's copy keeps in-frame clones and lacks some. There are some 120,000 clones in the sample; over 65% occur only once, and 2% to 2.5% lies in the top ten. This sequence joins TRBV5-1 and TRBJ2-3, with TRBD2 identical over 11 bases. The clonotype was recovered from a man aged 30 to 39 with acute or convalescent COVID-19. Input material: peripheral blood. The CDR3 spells CASSGLAGGPDTQYF. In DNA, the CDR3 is TGCGCCAGCAGCGGGTTAGCGGGAGGGCCCGATACGCAGTATTTT.